The sample holds many counts of the clone carrying this T cell receptor beta chain. Its antigen is unknown. Germline assignment: CDR1 SGHRS and CDR2 YFSETQ. Trimming cost V 4 bases and J 7 bases, with 17 bases left between them. This CDR3 has 14 amino acids. The second PCR ran about 6 to 11 cycles with a sample-barcoded 5' primer and J-beta primers. TCRdb reprocessed the 5' RACE reads via MiXCR and lists one record per CDR3 protein. The sample carries about 1,000,000 distinct CDR3 sequences, 40% to 55% recorded once. The data were taken from a study of blood T cells in healthy people across ages. Study results and limitations: Estimates drawn from one million T cells were deemed to understate diversity. Unsorted PBMCs ruled out conclusive naive versus antigen-experienced comparison. TCR beta diversity tracked closely with naive T cell percentage.

The donors, all healthy, were Caucasians living in Russia, aged about 6 to 95. The sample was blood. The chain has TRBV5-1 and TRBJ2-5; no firm D call. The clonotype originates from a woman in her sixties or seventies in good health. In nucleotides, the CDR3 is TGCGCCAGCAGCCCGGACCCTGGGATAGGGACCCAGTACTTC. Translation: CASSPDPGIGTQYF.